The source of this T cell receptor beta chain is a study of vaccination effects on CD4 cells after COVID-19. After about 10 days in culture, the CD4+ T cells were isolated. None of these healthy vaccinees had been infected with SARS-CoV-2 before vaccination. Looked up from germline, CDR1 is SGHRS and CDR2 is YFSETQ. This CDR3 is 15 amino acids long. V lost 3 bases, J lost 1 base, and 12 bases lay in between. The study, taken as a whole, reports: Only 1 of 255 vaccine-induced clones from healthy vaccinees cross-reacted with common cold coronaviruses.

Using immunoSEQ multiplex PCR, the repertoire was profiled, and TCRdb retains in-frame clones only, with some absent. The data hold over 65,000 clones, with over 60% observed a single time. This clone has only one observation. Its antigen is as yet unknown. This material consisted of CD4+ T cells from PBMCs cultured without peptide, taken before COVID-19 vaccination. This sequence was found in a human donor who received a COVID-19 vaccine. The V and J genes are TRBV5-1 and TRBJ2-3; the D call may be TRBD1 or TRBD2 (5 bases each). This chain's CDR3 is CASSSKLGGTDTQYF. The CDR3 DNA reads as TGCGCCAGCAGCTCGAAGTTGGGGGGCACAGATACGCAGTATTTT.